A selection of T cell receptor beta chains follows, all from one sample in a study of primary melanoma T cells and metastatic recurrence. Produced via immunoSEQ multiplex PCR; TCRdb's table is partial and in-frame only. The sample gives 150 to 170 clones, roughly 82% of which show up once; around a fifth is in the top ten. The sequenced material came from melanoma tumor tissue. These receptors were obtained from a human donor with melanoma. CDR3s include the opening cysteine and the closing phenylalanine or tryptophan. D genes are given only for firm matches. Only part of the rows carry a size: once, few, many, or a class if the clone is expanded.

clone_size j_call d_call v_call cdr3_nt cdr3_aa
once TRBJ2-3 . TRBV6-8 TGTGCCAGCCCCACGGGCCTGGGTCGCACAGATACGCAGTATTTT CASPTGLGRTDTQYF
hyperexpanded TRBJ1-4 . TRBV6-8 TGTGCCAGCAGTGGCTTATGGGGGGCTATTACTAATGAAAAACTGTTTTTT CASSGLWGAITNEKLFF
. TRBJ2-7 TRBD1 TRBV6-8 TGTGCCAGCAGTGAGCCCCGGGACAGGGGGCTTTACGAGCAGTACTTC CASSEPRDRGLYEQYF
few TRBJ2-4 . TRBV28 TGTGCCAGCAGTTTAATAGTATCGAGATCAAACATTCAGTACTTC CASSLIVSRSNIQYF
once TRBJ1-3 . TRBV10-2 TGCGCCAGCAGTGGGGCTCCCGGGACCTCTGGAAACACCATATATTTT CASSGAPGTSGNTIYF
. TRBJ2-3 . TRBV11-3 TGTGCTAGCAGCTTAAGGCAGGGGCAAGATACGCAGTATTTT CASSLRQGQDTQYF
few TRBJ2-2 . TRBV15 TGTGCCACCAGGACTCTGTCCGGGGCTAGGACCGGGGAGCTGTTTTTT CATRTLSGARTGELFF
. TRBJ2-1 . TRBV11-3 TGTGCCAGCAGTTCAAGAGCGGGCGACTCCTACAATGAGCAGTTCTTC CASSSRAGDSYNEQFF
few TRBJ1-1 . TRBV19 TGTGCCAGTAGTATTGACAGCTTGAACACTGAAGCTTTCTTT CASSIDSLNTEAFF
. TRBJ1-3 . TRBV29-1 TGCAGCGTCCCAGACAGAGGTGGAAACACCATATATTTT CSVPDRGGNTIYF
. TRBJ2-3 TRBD2 TRBV6-8 TGTGCCAGCAGTTACTCAAGGGGCGGGGGTGTATGGACAGATACGCAGTATTTT CASSYSRGGGVWTDTQYF
. TRBJ2-3 TRBD2 TRBV5-1 TGCGCCAGCAGCTTTAGCGGGAGCGCAGCAGATACGCAGTATTTT CASSFSGSAADTQYF
. TRBJ2-1 . TRBV7-5 TGTGCCAGCAGCTCAAAAGCGGGTCCCGCCGGTAATGAGCAGTTCTTC CASSSKAGPAGNEQFF
. TRBJ2-7 . TRBV14 TGTGCCAGCAGCCAAGACACCTACGAGCAGTACTTC CASSQDTYEQYF
few TRBJ1-5 TRBD1 TRBV19 TGTGCCAGTAGTATTCAGGGGGGCTATAGCAATCAGCCCCAGCATTTT CASSIQGGYSNQPQHF
. TRBJ2-7 TRBD2 TRBV28 TGTGCCAGCAGTTCGCCGGGAGGGGGGTCCCCCTACGAGCAGTACTTC CASSSPGGGSPYEQYF
few TRBJ1-1 . TRBV18 TGTGCCAGCTCAGCCTCCGGGTCCAACACTGAAGCTTTCTTT CASSASGSNTEAFF
. TRBJ2-6 . TRBV19 TGTGCCAGTATGCGAGGACTTGGCGCTGGGGCCAACGTCCTGACTTTC CASMRGLGAGANVLTF
. TRBJ2-5 . TRBV6-8 TGTGCCAGCAGTCCCGGAGGGTGGGAGACCCAGTACTTC CASSPGGWETQYF
. TRBJ2-2 . TRBV15 TGTGCCACCTCAAACCACAGGGATGGGAACACCGGGGAGCTGTTTTTT CATSNHRDGNTGELFF
. TRBJ2-5 TRBD1 TRBV6-8 TGTGCCAGCAATGAACAGGGGCAGGGGGAGACCCAGTACTTC CASNEQGQGETQYF
. TRBJ2-1 TRBD1 TRBV6-8 TGTGCCATCAGTACCCTGGGACAGGGTAAGAATGAGCAGTTCTTC CAISTLGQGKNEQFF
. TRBJ2-7 . TRBV19 TGTGCCAGTAGTTCGTATATGTCATACCTTCCCTACGAGCAGTACTTC CASSSYMSYLPYEQYF
. TRBJ1-6 . TRBV11-3 TGTGCCAGCAGCTTAGAAGGGGGACGGTCACCCCTCCACTTT CASSLEGGRSPLHF
. TRBJ2-1 TRBD2 TRBV28 TGTGCCAGCAGCTCCTATATTCCGCGGGAGGGCCCTCGTGGTGAGCAGTTCTTC CASSSYIPREGPRGEQFF
. TRBJ1-5 . TRBV23-1 TGCGCCAGCAGCCAACATCTCGACTTCGTCGTGGCGGCGGGCAATCAGCCCCAGCATTTT CASSQHLDFVVAAGNQPQHF
once TRBJ2-7 . TRBV28 TGTGCCAGCAGTTTTCAGGGAACCTACGAGCAGTACTTC CASSFQGTYEQYF
. TRBJ2-5 TRBD2 TRBV11-3 TGTGCCAGCAGCCCCCAGGGTCCGGCGGGAGGGCTGCGAGAGACCCAGTACTTC CASSPQGPAGGLRETQYF
. TRBJ2-5 . TRBV7-5 TGTGCCAGCAGCTTTCTAGCGGGGGGAGAGATCCAGTACTTC CASSFLAGGEIQYF
. TRBJ2-1 TRBD2 TRBV19 TGTGCCAGTAGTTTACGACTAGCGGGGGGGTACAGACTGATAAATGAGCAGTTCTTC CASSLRLAGGYRLINEQFF
hyperexpanded TRBJ2-3 . TRBV19 TGTGCCAGTAGTATGTGGGCAGATACGCAGTATTTT CASSMWADTQYF
once TRBJ1-1 . TRBV14 TGTGCCAGCAGCCGCTCCGGTGAAGCTTTCTTT CASSRSGEAFF
. TRBJ1-2 TRBD1 TRBV29-1 TGCAGCGTTGGTCGTCAGGGGGTGGGGGATGGCTACACCTTC CSVGRQGVGDGYTF
. TRBJ2-2 TRBD2 TRBV19 TGTGCCAGTAGTATAGCCCCCAGCGGGAGTTCTGGGGAGCTGTTTTTT CASSIAPSGSSGELFF
. TRBJ2-1 TRBD2 TRBV19 TGTGCCAGTAGGGAACTAGCGGGAGGTTTTGAGCAGTTCTTC CASRELAGGFEQFF
. TRBJ2-1 . TRBV29-1 TGCAGCGTCGACAAGAGGGGCTACAATGAGCAGTTCTTC CSVDKRGYNEQFF
. TRBJ1-3 TRBD1 TRBV19 TGTGCCAGTAGTATAACCGGGACAGGGTCTGGAAACACCATATATTTT CASSITGTGSGNTIYF
. TRBJ1-1 TRBD1 TRBV28 TGTGCCAGCCTACCTCAGGGGGCCAAGGGCATCCGTGAAGCTTTCTTT CASLPQGAKGIREAFF
. TRBJ1-2 . TRBV14 TGTGCCAGCAGCCACCGGGGGCTTTATGGCTACACCTTC CASSHRGLYGYTF
. TRBJ2-7 TRBD1 TRBV6-8 TGTGCCATCAGCCTGCCCCCGGACAGGGTAGGCGACGAGCAGTACTTC CAISLPPDRVGDEQYF
. TRBJ1-6 TRBD1 TRBV19 TGTGCCAGTCTGGACAGGGGAGCTACACGCCTCCACTTT CASLDRGATRLHF
. TRBJ2-1 TRBD2 TRBV12-5 TGTGCCAGCACCGGACCGGGACTAGCGGGACTCTACAATGAGCAGTTCTTC CASTGPGLAGLYNEQFF
. TRBJ2-7 . TRBV1 TGCGCCAGCAGCCAAGAAACGGGAGTAGGCTACGAGCAGTACTTC CASSQETGVGYEQYF